This entry lists 15 T cell receptor beta chains sequenced from one sample in a study of blood T cell repertoires in COVID-19. Sequenced by immunoSEQ multiplex PCR; TCRdb stores in-frame clones only, minus some. Among about 78,000 clones listed, 86% were seen once. The specimen was peripheral blood. The receptors here all came from a man over 45 with active or convalescent COVID-19.

V usage is TRBV4-1 and J usage is TRBJ1-4, with TRBD1 as a possible D gene (6 bases). In germline, CDR1 is MGHRA, CDR2 YSYEKL. Trimming stripped 2 bases from V and 3 bases from J, with 13 bases between. This CDR3 is built from 16 residues. CDR3 sequence: CASSQRTVGANEKLFF. The CDR3 region has the DNA TGCGCCAGCAGCCAACGGACAGTTGGGGCTAATGAAAAACTGTTTTTT.

Concerning this clone itself: Sequence at one end of the junction differs from germline and may be a read error. The rearrangement joins TRBV6-2 or TRBV6-3 to TRBJ2-5; D might be TRBD2 (6 bases). CDR1 and CDR2 from the germline V gene are MNHEY and SVGEGT. There are 13 residues in the CDR3. The CDR3 reads CAGSPAGLKTQYF. DNA for the CDR3: TGTGCCGGCAGTCCCGCGGGGCTGAAGACCCAGTACTTC.

The chain links TRBV21-1 to TRBJ2-1; the table assigns TRBD2, which was not confirmed against the DNA. TRBV21-1 constitutes a pseudogene. This CDR3 contains 17 residues. The CDR3 nucleotides read TGTGCCAGGACAGGGGTGGGACTAGCGGGGGCCTACAATGAGCAGTTCTTC. Protein sequence: CARTGVGLAGAYNEQFF.

V is TRBV5-1 and J is TRBJ1-1; D perhaps matches TRBD1 (5 bases). Germline V lookup: CDR1 SGHRS, CDR2 YFSETQ. V lost 7 bases to trimming and J lost 0 bases, with 13 bases between them. The CDR3 loop spans 14 amino acids. CDR3 bases: TGCGCCAGCGCTTACACAGGCATGAACACTGAAGCTTTCTTT. Translation gives CASAYTGMNTEAFF.

V and J are TRBV7-9 and TRBJ1-1; perhaps TRBD1 as D (6 bases). CDR1 and CDR2 (germline): SEHNR, FQNEAQ (reference sequence). The CDR3 length is 11 residues. The V end lost 6 bases, the J end lost 7 bases, and 9 bases lay between the germline ends. CDR3 sequence: CASRQQGEAFF. As DNA, the CDR3 is TGTGCCAGCAGACAACAGGGTGAAGCTTTCTTT. The full variable domain, rest sourced from reference TRBV7-9 and TRBJ1-1, is DTGVSQNPRHKITKRGQNVTFRCDPISEHNRLYWYRQTLGQGPEFLTYFQNEAQLEKSRLLSDRFSAERPKGSFSTLEIQRTEQGDSAMYLCASRQQGEAFFGQGTRLTVV.

The rearrangement uses TRBV5-1 and TRBJ1-1; D is ambiguous. The CDR3 spans 14 residues. CDR1 is SGHRS and CDR2 is YFSETQ in the germline V gene. Trimming removed 2 bases at V and 0 bases at J, with 8 bases between. Here the CDR3 DNA reads TGCGCCAGCAGCTTTAGAAATATGAACACTGAAGCTTTCTTT. This gives the protein CASSFRNMNTEAFF.

V usage is TRBV5-6 and J usage is TRBJ2-5, with 7 bases fitting TRBD1. V dropped 4 bases and J dropped 3; count of bases not matched to a gene: 6. Germline CDR1 and CDR2: SGHDT and YYEEEE. There are 14 residues in the CDR3. The CDR3 bases are TGTGCCAGCAGCCTACCGGGACAGAAAGAGACCCAGTACTTC. Protein sequence: CASSLPGQKETQYF.

The chain combines TRBV6-1 with TRBJ2-7, with 8 positions matching TRBD1. From germline, CDR1 is MNHNS and CDR2 SASEGT. The V and J ends lost 3 bases and 3 bases, in that order; junction bases with no gene match: 7. This CDR3 contains 15 residues. CDR3 region: CASSDTGTGLYEQYV. CDR3 in DNA: TGTGCCAGCAGTGATACCGGGACAGGCCTCTACGAGCAGTACGTC.

This chain links TRBV30 with TRBJ2-5, with 16 nucleotides matching TRBD2. With V trimmed by 2 bases and J by 2 bases, 5 bases remained unmatched. Germline CDR1 is GTSNPN and CDR2 is SVGIG (reference sequence). CDR3 size: 17 residues. CDR3 DNA: TGTGCCTGGAGTCCGGGACTAGCGGGGGGGGGACAAGAGACCCAGTACTTC. It codes for CAWSPGLAGGGQETQYF. Full variable domain (remainder filled in from reference TRBV30 and TRBJ2-5): SQTIHQWPATLVQPVGSPLSLECTVEGTSNPNLYWYRQAAGRGLQLLFYSVGIGQISSEVPQNLSASRPQDRQFILSSKKLLLSDSGFYLCAWSPGLAGGGQETQYFGPGTRLLVL.

The chain's CDR3 is CASSPPVSETQYF. CDR3 sequence (DNA): TGTGCCAGCTCACCACCGGTGAGCGAGACCCAGTACTTC. The V and J genes are TRBV18 and TRBJ2-5; D uncertain. Looked up from germline, CDR1 is KGHSH and CDR2 is LQKENI. V was shortened by 0 bases and J by 5 bases, with 7 bases between the two germline ends. The CDR3 covers 13 residues.

The V gene is TRBV6-5, the J gene TRBJ2-5; D possibly corresponds to TRBD1 (5 bases). Per the germline V gene, CDR1 is MNHEY and CDR2 is SVGAGI. CDR3 size: 13 residues. Between the trimmed V and J ends, which lost 8 bases and 2 bases, there was a span of 12 bases. CDR3 protein: CASGHEVQETQYF. The CDR3 DNA reads as TGTGCCAGCGGACATGAAGTACAAGAGACCCAGTACTTC.

This chain joins TRBV30 and TRBJ1-2; 7 nucleotides match TRBD1. V lost 4 bases, J lost 7 bases, and 6 bases stayed unmatched. Germline CDR1 and CDR2: GTSNPN and SVGIG (reference sequence). The length of the CDR3 is 12 residues. The CDR3: CAWKRDSFGYTF. Here the CDR3 DNA reads TGTGCCTGGAAAAGGGACAGTTTTGGCTACACCTTC.

In its sample, this clone was seen a few times. This chain uses TRBV12-3 or TRBV12-4 with TRBJ2-1, with 7 nucleotides matching TRBD2. The CDR3 sequence is 13 residues long. J gave up 6 bases and V 4 bases, and 3 bases lay outside the gene matches. CDR3 in amino acids: CASSSTSVNEQFF. DNA for the CDR3: TGTGCCAGCAGTTCAACTAGCGTCAATGAGCAGTTCTTC.

This chain links TRBV18 with TRBJ2-7; maybe TRBD1 (6 bases). CDR3 length equals 15 residues. Trimming took off 3 bases at V and 2 bases at J, with 14 bases between the two ends. From germline, CDR1 is KGHSH and CDR2 LQKENI. In nucleotides, the CDR3 is TGTGCCAGCTCACCCGACTCGACAGGTACCTACGAGCAGTACGTC. It specifies CASSPDSTGTYEQYV.

The chain employs TRBV9 and TRBJ2-3; D gene unclear. V shed 1 base and J shed 0 bases, with 9 bases lying between them. This CDR3 region has 15 residues. CDR1 is SGDLS and CDR2 is YYNGEE in the germline V gene. CDR3 in amino acids: CASSVSQVSTDTQYF. As DNA, the CDR3 is TGTGCCAGCAGCGTATCCCAGGTTAGCACAGATACGCAGTATTTT.